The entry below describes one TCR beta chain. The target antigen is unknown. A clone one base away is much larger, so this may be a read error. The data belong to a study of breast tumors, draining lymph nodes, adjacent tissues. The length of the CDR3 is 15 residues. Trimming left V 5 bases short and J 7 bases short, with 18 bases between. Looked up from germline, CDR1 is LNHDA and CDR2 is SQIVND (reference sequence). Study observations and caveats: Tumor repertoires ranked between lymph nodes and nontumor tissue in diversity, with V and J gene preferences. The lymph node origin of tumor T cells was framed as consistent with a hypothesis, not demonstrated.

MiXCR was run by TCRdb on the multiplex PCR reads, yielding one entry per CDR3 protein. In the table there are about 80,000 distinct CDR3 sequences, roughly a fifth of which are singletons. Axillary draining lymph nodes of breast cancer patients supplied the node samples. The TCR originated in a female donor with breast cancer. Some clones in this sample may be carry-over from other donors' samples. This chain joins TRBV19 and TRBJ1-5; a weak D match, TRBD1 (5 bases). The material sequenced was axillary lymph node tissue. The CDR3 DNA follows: TGTGCCAGTAGTTTTGGGACGGGCCCTGAACAGCCCCAGCATTTT. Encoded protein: CASSFGTGPEQPQHF.